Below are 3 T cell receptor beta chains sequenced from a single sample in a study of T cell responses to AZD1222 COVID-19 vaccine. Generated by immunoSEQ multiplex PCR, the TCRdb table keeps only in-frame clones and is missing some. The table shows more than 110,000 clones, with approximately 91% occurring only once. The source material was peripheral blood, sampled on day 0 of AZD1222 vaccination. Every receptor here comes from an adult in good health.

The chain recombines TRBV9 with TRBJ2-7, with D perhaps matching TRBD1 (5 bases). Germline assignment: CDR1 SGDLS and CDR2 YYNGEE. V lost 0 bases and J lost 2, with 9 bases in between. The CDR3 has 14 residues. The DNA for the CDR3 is TGTGCCAGCAGCGTAGAAGACAGAACCTACGAGCAGTACTTC. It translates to CASSVEDRTYEQYF.

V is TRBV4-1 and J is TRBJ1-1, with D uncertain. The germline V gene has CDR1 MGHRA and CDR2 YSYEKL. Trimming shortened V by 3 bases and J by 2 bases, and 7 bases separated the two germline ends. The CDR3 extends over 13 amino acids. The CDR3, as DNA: TGCGCCAGCAGCCAGCCTTTAAACACTGAAGCTTTCTTT. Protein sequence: CASSQPLNTEAFF.

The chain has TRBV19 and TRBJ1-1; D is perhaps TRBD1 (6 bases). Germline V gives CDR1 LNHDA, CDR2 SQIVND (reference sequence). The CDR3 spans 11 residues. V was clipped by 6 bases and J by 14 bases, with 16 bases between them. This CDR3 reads CASRGQTRGFF. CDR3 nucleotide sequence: TGTGCCAGTAGAGGACAGACAAGGGGATTCTTT. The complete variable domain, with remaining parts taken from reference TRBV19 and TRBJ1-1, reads DGGITQSPKYLFRKEGQNVTLSCEQNLNHDAMYWYRQDPGQGLRLIYYSQIVNDFQKGDIAEGYSVSREKKESFPLTVTSAQKNPTAFYLCASRGQTRGFFGQGTRLTVV.